This is a list of T cell receptor beta chains from one sample in a study of blood T cells in healthy people across ages. One entry per CDR3 protein results from TCRdb running MiXCR on the 5' RACE reads. The data hold around 800,000 distinct CDR3 sequences, with roughly 25% observed a single time. These data were likewise used in another study, on T cells of mothers and their children.

Sequencing used blood. These receptors originate from a boy younger than 18 in good health. CDR3s include the opening cysteine and the closing phenylalanine or tryptophan. Each record gives: J gene, clone size, V gene, D gene, CDR3 DNA, CDR3 protein. D genes are given only for firm matches. The size field is filled for only some rows; it gives once, few, many or a size class.

TRBJ2-7 NA TRBV6-2/TRBV6-3 TRBD2 TGTGCCAGCAGTCCTTATGGGCGGGGGAAATACGAGCAGTACTTC CASSPYGRGKYEQYF
TRBJ2-3 few TRBV7-6 TRBD1 TGTGCCAGCAGCCCCTCCGGGACAGGGAATCAGCCCCAGTATTTT CASSPSGTGNQPQYF
TRBJ2-5 few TRBV7-2 TRBD1 TGTGCCAGCAGCAAACCGGACAGGGGATCCCACGAGACCCAGTACTTC CASSKPDRGSHETQYF
TRBJ2-7 NA TRBV7-9 NA TGTGCCAGCACTTTTGGCCCCTACGAGCAGTACTTC CASTFGPYEQYF
TRBJ1-2 few TRBV20-1 NA TGCAGTGCTAGAGCTGGGTGGCGAGACGGCTACACCTTC CSARAGWRDGYTF
TRBJ1-4 few TRBV20-1 NA TGCAGTGCCGACCAAGGCCTAGGGCGGTATGAAAAACTGTTTTTT CSADQGLGRYEKLFF
TRBJ2-4 few TRBV29-1 NA TGCAGCGTTGACGGTGGGGCGAAAAACATTCAGTACTTC CSVDGGAKNIQYF
TRBJ1-3 NA TRBV21-1 NA NA CASSNQSYRCHSGNTIYF
TRBJ1-2 NA TRBV13 TRBD1 TGTGCCAGCAGCGAACGACAGGGCGTGGATGGCTACACCTTC CASSERQGVDGYTF
TRBJ1-6 few TRBV6-5 NA TGTGCCAGCAGTTCCCCGAATTACCCCGGACAGCAGTCCCTCCACTTT CASSSPNYPGQQSLHF
TRBJ2-1 few TRBV5-6 TRBD2 TGTGCCAGCAGCCAAAGCGGGGGGCCTTACAATGAGCAGTTCTTC CASSQSGGPYNEQFF
TRBJ2-5 NA TRBV20-1 NA TGCAGTGTAAGACGTTACCAAGAGACCCAGTACTTC CSVRRYQETQYF
TRBJ2-1 NA TRBV20-1 TRBD2 TGCAGCGCCAGGGGGGCGGGGGGGAGCAATGAGCAGTTCTTC CSARGAGGSNEQFF
TRBJ2-1 NA TRBV7-6 NA TGTGCCAGCAGCTTAGACTTGGGTAATGAGCAGTTCTTC CASSLDLGNEQFF
TRBJ1-2 many TRBV7-9 NA TGTGCCAGCAGCCAACAGGGAGGTCAAGGCTACACCTTC CASSQQGGQGYTF
TRBJ2-3 NA TRBV12-3/TRBV12-4 NA TGTGCCAGCAGAGGGAGAGCAGATGCGCAGTATTTT CASRGRADAQYF
TRBJ2-3 NA TRBV12-3/TRBV12-4 TRBD2 TGTGCCAGCAGCCCCAATATACGGGGGGGCAGGAGAGATACGCAGTATTTT CASSPNIRGGRRDTQYF
TRBJ2-1 once TRBV4-1 NA TGCGCCAGCAGCCAAGTCATAGTTACAGGCTCCTACAATGAGCAGTTCTTC CASSQVIVTGSYNEQFF
TRBJ2-1 NA TRBV4-1 TRBD1 TGCGCCAGCAGCCAGCTAGGGGGCGGGTTACTCCACAATGAGCAGTTCTTC CASSQLGGGLLHNEQFF
TRBJ1-3 NA TRBV13 NA TGTGCCAGCAGCCCTACCGGGACACAGGGTTGGGGAAACACCATATATTTT CASSPTGTQGWGNTIYF
TRBJ2-5 few TRBV5-1 NA TGCGCCAGCAGCTTCTGGGACCCGGCGGCAGAGGTCCAGTACTTC CASSFWDPAAEVQYF
TRBJ1-2 many TRBV20-1 NA TGCAGTGGGAGGGGGGAAAACTATGGCTACACCTTC CSGRGENYGYTF
TRBJ2-3 NA TRBV6-2/TRBV6-3 NA TGTGCCAGCAGTTACCCGACGGAGACTCCAGATACGCAGTATTTT CASSYPTETPDTQYF
TRBJ1-4 few TRBV5-5 NA TGTGCCAGCAGCTTGGCTGGGGCCCTTTGGGGCGAAAAACTGTTTTTT CASSLAGALWGEKLFF
TRBJ1-1 NA TRBV6-1 NA TGTGCCAGCAGCCGGACACAAACCACTGAAGCTTTCTTT CASSRTQTTEAFF
TRBJ2-5 few TRBV5-1 NA TGCGCCAGCAGCTTGCCAGACGAGACCCAGTACTTC CASSLPDETQYF
TRBJ2-7 NA TRBV6-5 NA TGTGCCAGCAGTTACGCGGGCCCCTACGAGCAGTACTTC CASSYAGPYEQYF
TRBJ2-1 NA TRBV6-2/TRBV6-3 TRBD2 TGTGCCAGCAGTTACAGGGGACTAGCGGGGGGGGAGCAGTTCTTC CASSYRGLAGGEQFF
TRBJ1-4 NA TRBV28 TRBD1 TGTGCCAGCAGTCCCCCAGGGGGCATTAATGAAAAACTGTTTTTT CASSPPGGINEKLFF
TRBJ2-7 few TRBV24-1 NA TGTGCCACCAGTGACCACAAGGGGGGGAACGAGCAGTACTTC CATSDHKGGNEQYF
TRBJ1-2 NA TRBV18 NA TGTGCCAGCTCACCCGACAGGATTTGGGGCTACACCTTC CASSPDRIWGYTF
TRBJ2-5 NA TRBV6-6 TRBD1 TGTGCCAGCAGATTCGGGACAGGGAATCAAGAGACCCAGTACTTC CASRFGTGNQETQYF
TRBJ2-7 few TRBV6-5 NA TGTGCCAGCAGTTATGTTTCAGGTTCTTACGAGCAGTACTTC CASSYVSGSYEQYF
TRBJ2-5 few TRBV20-1 NA TGCAGTGCTATTATAGCGGCGGTCCAAGAGACCCAGTACTTC CSAIIAAVQETQYF
TRBJ2-7 NA TRBV5-1 NA TGCGCCAGCAGCCCTCAGTCGACCTACGAGCAGTACTTC CASSPQSTYEQYF
TRBJ1-1 NA TRBV12-3/TRBV12-4 TRBD1 TGTGCCAGCAGAGGAGGCGCTGGGACAGGTGACACTGAAGCTTTCTTT CASRGGAGTGDTEAFF
TRBJ1-5 NA TRBV9 NA TGTGCCAGCAGCGTAGCTGCTAGCGGGCAGCCCCAGCATTTT CASSVAASGQPQHF
TRBJ2-7 many TRBV3-1 NA TGTGCCAGCTGCCAGTGGGCGGACCCCTACGAGCAGTACTTC CASCQWADPYEQYF
TRBJ2-1 few TRBV30 NA TGTGCCTGGGGAGAGGGGTGGAATGAGCAGTTCTTC CAWGEGWNEQFF
TRBJ2-5 many TRBV12-3/TRBV12-4 TRBD2 TGTGCCAGCAGTTTAAACAGCGGGGGGGCCGTAGAGACCCAGTACTTC CASSLNSGGAVETQYF
TRBJ2-5 NA TRBV6-2/TRBV6-3 TRBD1 TGTGCCAGCAGTGGTTATGACAGGGTTGAGAAGACCCAGTACTTC CASSGYDRVEKTQYF
TRBJ2-7 NA TRBV12-5 NA TGTGCTAGTGGTTTGGTATCAGTCAGGTCCTCCTACGAGCAGTACTTC CASGLVSVRSSYEQYF
TRBJ1-2 NA TRBV9 NA TGTGCCAGCAGCGTAGCTCTGGACCCCGCTACTAACTATGGCTACACCTTC CASSVALDPATNYGYTF
TRBJ2-1 NA TRBV2 NA TGTGCCAGCAGTGAAAGCCAGGCGGGGCCCTACAATGAGCAGTTCTTC CASSESQAGPYNEQFF
TRBJ1-4 NA TRBV6-6 NA TGTGCCAGCAGGATGGCTTCAACTAATGAAAAACTGTTTTTT CASRMASTNEKLFF